This TCR beta chain came from a study of OX40 agonist ivuxolimab in advanced cancers. About the full investigation: Ivuxolimab, which targeted the costimulatory receptor OX40 (CD134), was an agonistic, fully human IgG2 monoclonal antibody. The purpose of peripheral TCRbeta sequencing was to test whether ivuxolimab changed TCR sequence diversity and led to clonal T-cell expansion. Prior anti-PD-1, anti-PD-L1 or anti-CTLA-4 therapy was permitted, and approximately 41% of dose-escalation patients had received checkpoint inhibitors. In the dose-escalation cohort, around 80% of patients were male, and the mean age was 60 years with a range of roughly 20 to 85. Partial responses were achieved by three dose-escalation patients, of whom one had hepatocellular carcinoma and two had cutaneous melanoma. Intravenous ivuxolimab was administered to patients every 2 weeks at six dose levels: 0.01, 0.1, 0.3, 1.5, 3 and 10 mg/kg. Among the approximately 54 dose-escalation patients, around 19 had hepatocellular carcinoma, approximately 15 melanoma, 9 renal cell carcinoma and 9 head and neck cancer. The paper describes the monotherapy dose-escalation part (N ≈ 52 patients) of the phase I trial of ivuxolimab. Study-level results and caveats: Low levels of normalized T-cell clonal expansion were also seen in some nonresponding patients. Clonal expansion of both CD4+ and CD8+ blood T cells was observed from baseline to week 6 at doses 0.1 to 3.0 mg/kg. After ivuxolimab, more expanded clones were found on average in CD8+ T cells than in CD4+ T cells. Which antigens the clonally expanded peripheral T cells were specific for was not determined. In partial responders in the 0.1-3.0 mg/kg groups, normalized peripheral clonal expansion was found to be among the lowest, especially among CD8+ T cells.

To sequence the TCRbeta CDR3 region, genomic DNA was isolated from the sorted cells. TCRbeta CDR3 regions were sequenced using the immunoSEQ Assay. TCRdb re-hosts the immuneACCESS table, in-frame sequences only. Its copies lack some clones; in the studies checked, an unresolved V gene accounts for under half of them, and the cause for the rest is not known. This sample is represented by roughly 67,000 clones; around nine tenths of them were singletons. Clones ranked in the top ten supply 0.7% to 1% of the sample. The trial excluded patients who had a history of autoimmune disease or were on systemic immunosuppression. Peripheral blood for TCR sequencing was drawn from every dose cohort at baseline, at cycle 4 day 1 and at cycle 7 day 1. Samples were obtained from an open-label, multicenter, first-in-human phase I dose-escalation trial of ivuxolimab. Adults with locally advanced or metastatic melanoma, renal cell, hepatocellular, or head and neck squamous cell carcinoma were enrolled in the trial. Before TCR sequencing, CD4+ T cells and CD8+ T cells from peripheral blood were sorted into separate populations.

Worth noting for this clone: Its antigen remains unidentified. Per-base qualities were not stored, and no clone one base away is much larger.

The CDR3 numbers 16 residues from cysteine through phenylalanine. Just the 48-base CDR3 DNA is kept, in frame starting at base 1. V lost 4 bases and J lost 5 bases, and the count of bases not matched to a germline gene is 14. Per the germline V gene (reference sequence), SGHNT is the CDR1 and YYREEE is the CDR2. Recombination connected TRBV5-4 to TRBJ2-5; 7 of the junction bases match TRBD2. The sequenced sample was CD4+ or CD8+ T cells sorted from blood, obtained in a trial of the OX40 agonist ivuxolimab. This TCR came from an adult with an advanced solid tumor such as melanoma, head and neck, liver or kidney cancer. The DNA sequence is given as TGTGCCAGCAGCCCGGGGGGACCTACAAGATCCGAGACCCAGTACTTC. Translation gives CASSPGGPTRSETQYF. With the portions outside the CDR3 filled from the reference TRBV5-4 and TRBJ2-5 genes, the complete variable region becomes ETGVTQSPTHLIKTRGQQVTLRCSSQSGHNTVSWYQQALGQGPQFIFQYYREEENGRGNFPPRFSGLQFPNYSSELNVNALELDDSALYLCASSPGGPTRSETQYFGPGTRLLVL.